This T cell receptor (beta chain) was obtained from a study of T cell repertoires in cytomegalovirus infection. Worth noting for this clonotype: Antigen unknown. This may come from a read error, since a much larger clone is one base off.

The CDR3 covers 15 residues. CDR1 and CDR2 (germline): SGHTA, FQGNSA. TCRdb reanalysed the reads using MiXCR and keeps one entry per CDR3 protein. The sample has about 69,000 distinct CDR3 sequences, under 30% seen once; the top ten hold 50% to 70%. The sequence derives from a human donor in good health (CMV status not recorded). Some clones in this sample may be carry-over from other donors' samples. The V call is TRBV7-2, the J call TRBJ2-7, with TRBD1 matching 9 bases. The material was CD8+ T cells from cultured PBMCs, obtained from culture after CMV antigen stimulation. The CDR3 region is CAGRNTGTGLREQYF. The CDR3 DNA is TGTGCCGGCAGAAACACCGGGACAGGGCTCCGCGAGCAGTACTTC.